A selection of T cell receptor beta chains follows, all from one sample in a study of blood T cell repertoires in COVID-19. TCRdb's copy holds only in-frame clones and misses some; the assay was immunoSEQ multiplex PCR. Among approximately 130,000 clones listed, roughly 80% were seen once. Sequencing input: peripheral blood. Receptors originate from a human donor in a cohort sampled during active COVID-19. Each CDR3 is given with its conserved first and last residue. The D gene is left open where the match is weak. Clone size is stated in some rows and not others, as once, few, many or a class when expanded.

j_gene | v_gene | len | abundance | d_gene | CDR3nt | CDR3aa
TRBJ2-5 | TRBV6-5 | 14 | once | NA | TGTGCCAGCAGGCCCGCAGGGCCCCAAGAGACCCAGTACTTC | CASRPAGPQETQYF
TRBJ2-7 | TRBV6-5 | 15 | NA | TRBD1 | TGTGCCAGCAGCGGGACAGGGGACCCCCCCTACGAGCAGTACTTC | CASSGTGDPPYEQYF
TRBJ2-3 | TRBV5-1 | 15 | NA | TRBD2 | TGCGCCAGCACCTTGGGAGGACTAGCAACGGACTCGCAGTATTTT | CASTLGGLATDSQYF
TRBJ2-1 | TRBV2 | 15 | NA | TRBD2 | TGTGCCAGCAGTAGGACTAGCGGGGTGAACAATGAGCAGTTCTTC | CASSRTSGVNNEQFF
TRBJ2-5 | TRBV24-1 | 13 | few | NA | TGTGCCACCTTCAAGTGGGGCCAGGAGACCCAGTACTTC | CATFKWGQETQYF
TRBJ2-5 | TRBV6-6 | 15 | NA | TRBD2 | TGTGCCAGCATCGACGGGCTAGCGGGGGTCGTGACCCAGTACTTC | CASIDGLAGVVTQYF
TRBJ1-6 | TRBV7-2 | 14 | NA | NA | TGTGCCACTACGACCGGGACACTAAATTCACCCCTCCACTTT | CATTTGTLNSPLHF
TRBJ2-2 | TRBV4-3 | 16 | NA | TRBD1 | TGCGCCAGCAGCCCGACAGGGGGCGTGAACACCGGGGAGCTGTTTTTT | CASSPTGGVNTGELFF
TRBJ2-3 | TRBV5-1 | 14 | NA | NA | TGCGCCAGCAGCTTGGGACAAATGCGTGATACGCAGTATTTT | CASSLGQMRDTQYF
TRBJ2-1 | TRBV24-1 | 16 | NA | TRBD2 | TGTGCCACCAGTGATCCCCGGGCCGGGGGGTTCGATGAGCAGTTCTTC | CATSDPRAGGFDEQFF
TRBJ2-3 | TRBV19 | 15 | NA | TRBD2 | TGTGCCAGTAGTGGGACTAGCGGGGAAACAGATACGCAGTATTTT | CASSGTSGETDTQYF